The 24 T cell receptor beta chains reported below all come from one sample, sequenced in a study of Ad26.COV2.S vaccination and SARS-CoV-2 variants. Sequenced by immunoSEQ multiplex PCR; TCRdb stores in-frame clones only, minus some. The sample includes about 180,000 clones, around nine tenths of them seen just once. Sequencing used peripheral blood, obtained after recovery from COVID-19. Source of these receptors: a human donor who had recovered from COVID-19.

V gene TRBV5-6 combines with J gene TRBJ2-3, with a weak D call TRBD1 (6 bases). The CDR3 sequence is 16 residues long. Germline V gene data show CDR1 as SGHDT and CDR2 as YYEEEE. Trimming shortened V by 3 bases and J by 0 bases, and 14 bases separated the two germline ends. This CDR3 reads CASSSLGGSSTDTQYF. The CDR3 DNA sequence: TGTGCCAGCAGCTCCCTAGGGGGATCTAGCACAGATACGCAGTATTTT.

The chain is built from TRBV6-5 and TRBJ1-1, with no clear D. The CDR3 covers 15 residues. V was clipped by 0 bases and J by 0 bases, with 8 bases between them. The germline CDR1 and CDR2 sequences are MNHEY and SVGAGI. The CDR3 region has the DNA TGTGCCAGCAGTTACTCAGGCAGACTGAACACTGAAGCTTTCTTT. Its translation: CASSYSGRLNTEAFF.

V usage is TRBV6-1 and J usage is TRBJ2-7; TRBD2 matches at 10 bases. The germline V gene encodes CDR1 MNHNS and CDR2 SASEGT. Trimming at V came to 1 base and at J to 1 base, leaving 1 base not matched to a gene. The CDR3 runs to 15 residues. DNA of the CDR3: TGTGCCAGCAGTGAAGAACTAGCGGGGTCCTACGAGCAGTACTTC. Protein: CASSEELAGSYEQYF.

The gene calls are TRBV5-1 and TRBJ2-7; the D gene is possibly TRBD1 (6 bases). Germline CDR1 SGHRS, CDR2 YFSETQ. CDR3 length: 14 amino acids. The V gene lost 0 bases and the J gene lost 3 bases, with 10 bases spanning the gap. The CDR3 sequence: CASSLGQVYYEQYF. The CDR3, as DNA: TGCGCCAGCAGCTTGGGACAGGTGTACTACGAGCAGTACTTC.

The rearrangement joins TRBV4-1 to TRBJ1-4; D not certain. This CDR3 spans 14 amino acids. Germline V gene data show CDR1 as MGHRA and CDR2 as YSYEKL. Trimming shortened V by 0 bases and J by 7 bases, and 9 bases separated the two germline ends. In DNA form, the CDR3 reads TGCGCCAGCAGCCAAGAGGCAAAGTCTGAAAAACTGTTTTTT. This sequence encodes CASSQEAKSEKLFF.

The sample holds a few counts of this clone. The CDR3 is CASTLAGGSYNEQFF. The DNA of the CDR3 is TGCGCCAGCACCTTAGCGGGGGGATCCTACAATGAGCAGTTCTTC. The rearrangement links TRBV10-2 to TRBJ2-1, with 10 bases matching TRBD2. Per the germline V gene, CDR1 is WSHSY and CDR2 is SAAADI. J gave up 1 base and V 7 bases, and 4 bases lay outside the gene matches. This CDR3 is 15 amino acids long.

In DNA, the CDR3 is TGTGCCACCAGTGATCGCCAGGACAGGGGAGGCTATGGCTACACCTTC. This encodes CATSDRQDRGGYGYTF. V is TRBV24-1 and J is TRBJ1-2; 9 bases are shared with TRBD1. The CDR3 extends over 16 amino acids. Germline V CDR1 and CDR2: KGHDR, SFDVKD. The J segment lost 4 bases and the V segment lost 3 bases, leaving 8 bases of the junction unmatched.

The chain recombines TRBV3-1 (or the pseudogene TRBV3-2) with TRBJ2-1; tentatively, D is TRBD2 (6 bases). The CDR3 length is 14 residues. Germline V gene sequence: CDR1 LGHDT, CDR2 YNNKEL (reference sequence). The germline V and J ends were trimmed by 2 bases and 5 bases, with 10 bases remaining between them. CDR3 sequence (DNA): TGTGCCAGCAGCCAACAACTAGCTCACAATGAGCAGTTCTTC. It yields the protein CASSQQLAHNEQFF.

Of note for this clone: One end of the junction does not line up with germline, which may come from a read error. The gene calls are TRBV29-1 and TRBJ2-3; D remains ambiguous. The CDR3 has 12 amino acids. In germline, CDR1 is SQVTM, CDR2 ANQGSEA. The CDR3 DNA reads TGCAGCTTTGACGGGCACACAGATACGCAGTATTTT. Amino acids: CSFDGHTDTQYF.

The rearrangement uses TRBV7-2 and TRBJ2-1, with D possibly TRBD2 on 6 matching bases. CDR3 length: 16 amino acids. Germline V lookup: CDR1 SGHTA, CDR2 FQGNSA. V lost 2 bases and J lost 1, with 12 bases in between. DNA for the CDR3: TGTGCCAGCAGCTTAAGCAGCGGACTATCCTACAATGAGCAGTTCTTC. Its protein product is CASSLSSGLSYNEQFF. Complete variable domain (other parts from reference TRBV7-2 and TRBJ2-1): GAGVSQSPSNKVTEKGKDVELRCDPISGHTALYWYRQSLGQGLEFLIYFQGNSAPDKSGLPSDRFSAERTGGSVSTLTIQRTQQEDSAVYLCASSLSSGLSYNEQFFGPGTRLTVL.

The chain employs TRBV5-1 and TRBJ1-1; possibly TRBD1 for D (5 bases). Trimming left V 5 bases short and J 4 bases short, with 12 bases between. This CDR3 region has 13 residues. Germline V lookup: CDR1 SGHRS, CDR2 YFSETQ. CDR3 DNA sequence: TGCGCCAGCAGTTCAGGGTTTCTCACTGAAGCTTTCTTT. Protein product: CASSSGFLTEAFF.

The chain uses TRBV19 and TRBJ1-6; maybe TRBD1 (5 bases). Trimming left V 5 bases short and J 7 bases short, with 21 bases between. This CDR3 comprises 17 residues. The germline V gene encodes CDR1 LNHDA and CDR2 SQIVND (reference sequence). CDR3 bases: TGTGCCAGTAGTTTCCTCAGGGAGGGCTGGGAAAATTCACCCCTCCACTTT. Its protein product is CASSFLREGWENSPLHF.

The chain links TRBV9 to TRBJ1-1; D is undetermined. This CDR3 is built from 15 residues. The V gene lost 0 bases and the J gene lost 0 bases, with 9 bases spanning the gap. Per germline, CDR1 SGDLS and CDR2 YYNGEE. The CDR3 is CASSVGGSLNTEAFF. DNA of the CDR3: TGTGCCAGCAGCGTAGGTGGGAGTTTGAACACTGAAGCTTTCTTT. Combining the CDR3 with reference TRBV9 and TRBJ1-1 gives the whole variable domain DSGVTQTPKHLITATGQRVTLRCSPRSGDLSVYWYQQSLDQGLQFLIQYYNGEERAKGNILERFSAQQFPDLHSELNLSSLELGDSALYFCASSVGGSLNTEAFFGQGTRLTVV.

To note about this clone: Other DNA sequences within the sample encode an identical CDR3. Written as DNA, the CDR3 is TGCGCCAGCAGACTGAACACTGAAGCTTTCTTT. Translated, it gives CASRLNTEAFF. The gene calls are TRBV5-1 and TRBJ1-1; no firm D call. Germline V CDR1 and CDR2: SGHRS, YFSETQ. V shed 5 bases and J shed 0 bases, with 2 bases lying between them. This CDR3 spans 11 amino acids.

The chain joins TRBV10-2 to TRBJ2-2, with 9 bases aligning to TRBD2. The CDR3 contains 17 residues. The germline V gene encodes CDR1 WSHSY and CDR2 SAAADI. V lost 0 bases, J lost 3 bases, and 5 bases stayed unmatched. The DNA for the CDR3 is TGCGCCAGCAGTGAGTCGACTGGACTAGCGCACACCGGGGAGCTGTTTTTT. This codes for CASSESTGLAHTGELFF.

The chain carries TRBV7-3 and TRBJ1-1; 8 positions agree with TRBD1. The V segment lost 5 bases and the J segment 6 bases; nucleotides outside the gene matches: 5. The CDR3 is made up of 13 amino acids. Germline V gene sequence: CDR1 SGHTA, CDR2 FQGTGA. CDR3 loop: CASSTMTGAEAFF. The CDR3 coding sequence is TGTGCCAGCAGCACTATGACAGGGGCTGAAGCTTTCTTT.

The chain links TRBV13 to TRBJ2-1; 10 nucleotides agree with TRBD2. The CDR3 is 17 amino acids. Germline-derived CDR1 and CDR2 are PRHDT and FYEKMQ (reference sequence). The ends lost 1 base at V and 4 bases at J; junction bases unmatched: 7. CDR3 nucleotides: TGTGCCAGCAGCTTAGTCCTAGCGGGAGTAGGGTACAATGAGCAGTTCTTC. Protein: CASSLVLAGVGYNEQFF.

This chain uses TRBV28 with TRBJ2-5; the match to TRBD1 covers 7 bases. Germline CDR1 MDHEN, CDR2 SYDVKM. J was trimmed by 4 bases and V by 3 bases; bases with no gene match: 5. The CDR3 totals 14 residues. For the CDR3, the DNA is TGTGCCAGCAGTTTTCTGACAGGGACAGAGACCCAGTACTTC. As protein: CASSFLTGTETQYF.

The chain has TRBV4-1 and TRBJ2-7; unclear D gene. Germline CDR1 reads MGHRA; CDR2 reads YSYEKL. This CDR3 region has 16 residues. V was shortened by 1 base and J by 6 bases, with 19 bases between the two germline ends. The CDR3 nucleotides read TGCGCCAGCAGCCAAGTTCAGGAGCCTAAAGGGCTCGAGCAGTACTTC. Protein product: CASSQVQEPKGLEQYF.

This clone was counted a few times. The rearrangement links TRBV4-2 to TRBJ2-7; the D gene is possibly TRBD2 (5 bases). Germline values: CDR1 LGHNA, CDR2 YNFKEQ. Trimming removed 0 bases at V and 6 bases at J, with 18 bases between. CDR3 length: 16 residues. CDR3 sequence: CASSQDRGIRSGEQYF. CDR3 DNA: TGTGCCAGCAGCCAAGATCGAGGGATTCGATCGGGCGAGCAGTACTTC.

V is TRBV6-5 and J is TRBJ2-3; 12 nucleotides agree with TRBD2. The CDR3 is 15 residues long. The J segment lost 5 bases and the V segment lost 6 bases, leaving 6 bases of the junction unmatched. In germline, CDR1 is MNHEY, CDR2 SVGAGI. CDR3 in DNA: TGTGCCAGCAGACCTAGCGGGGGGGCGGTAGATACGCAGTATTTT. It encodes CASRPSGGAVDTQYF.

The CDR3 reads CASSLRTGANTDTQYF. Written as DNA, the CDR3 is TGTGCCAGCAGCCTTCGGACAGGGGCGAACACAGATACGCAGTATTTT. The rearrangement uses TRBV7-2 and TRBJ2-3, with 9 positions matching TRBD1. The V and J ends lost 5 bases and 2 bases, in that order; junction bases with no gene match: 8. CDR1 is SGHTA, CDR2 FQGNSA, per germline. CDR3 length: 16 residues.

The chain has TRBV3-1 (or the pseudogene TRBV3-2) and TRBJ2-1; 8 bases line up with TRBD2. Trimming at V came to 5 bases and at J to 9 bases, leaving 6 bases not matched to a gene. Looked up from germline, CDR1 is LGHDT and CDR2 is YNNKEL (reference sequence). CDR3 length equals 13 residues. CDR3 loop: CASSTGTRVEQFF. In DNA form, the CDR3 reads TGTGCCAGCAGCACCGGGACTAGGGTTGAGCAGTTCTTC.

The chain is built from TRBV6-6 and TRBJ2-5; D ambiguous. Germline CDR1 reads MNHNY; CDR2 reads SVGAGI (reference sequence). The CDR3 runs 12 residues. The germline V and J ends were trimmed by 5 bases and 5 bases, with 9 bases remaining between them. This chain's CDR3 is CASSGHGETQYF. CDR3 DNA sequence: TGTGCCAGCAGTGGGCATGGGGAGACCCAGTACTTC.